The entry below gives a single T cell receptor (beta chain) sequence along with its context. The antigen is undetermined. The sample is drawn from a study of lymphopenia after photon versus proton radiotherapy. Findings and limits, study-wide: After lymphocyte nadir, photon-treated repertoires showed oligoclonal expansion, especially CD8+ Temra. Relative stability marked proton patients; photon patients lost diversity and naive cells.

This CDR3 spans 16 amino acids. Per germline, CDR1 SEHNR and CDR2 FQNEAQ (reference sequence). V lost 4 bases and J 0 bases, leaving 15 bases between the germline ends. Sequencing used immunoSEQ multiplex PCR; TCRdb keeps in-frame clones, though not all of them. Among roughly 58,000 clones listed, approximately 86% were seen once. This specimen consisted of peripheral blood, obtained from a patient treated with proton-based radiotherapy. This receptor was identified in a man aged 80 or over with esophageal cancer. The chain has TRBV7-9 and TRBJ2-5; a possible D gene is TRBD2 (5 bases). The CDR3: CASSYTVLAYQETQYF. CDR3 DNA sequence: TGTGCCAGCAGCTATACGGTGCTAGCCTACCAAGAGACCCAGTACTTC.